A single sample is the source of the 17 T cell receptor beta chains below, sequenced in a study of T cell changes during pregnancy in multiple sclerosis. TCRdb's table, derived via immunoSEQ multiplex PCR, lists solely in-frame clones and lacks some. The sample consists of just under 65,000 clones, around 93% of them appearing once. Sequenced material: CD8+ T cells from peripheral blood mononuclear cells, taken in the second trimester of pregnancy. Receptors originate from a female donor with multiple sclerosis, enrolled in a pregnancy study.

This clone was picked up a small number of times. V gene TRBV6-6 combines with J gene TRBJ2-5; TRBD2 matches at 10 bases. The ends lost 2 bases at V and 5 bases at J; junction bases unmatched: 5. This CDR3 has 15 residues. CDR1 is MNHNY and CDR2 is SVGAGI in the germline V gene (reference sequence). The CDR3 DNA reads as TGTGCCAGCAGTTACGTTCTAGCGGGAGTGGAGACCCAGTACTTC. Protein sequence: CASSYVLAGVETQYF.

This clone showed up just once. This rearrangement joins TRBV27 to TRBJ2-1; TRBD2 agrees at 9 bases. The CDR3 runs to 15 residues. V was clipped by 3 bases and J by 7 bases; unmatched bases: 7. Looked up from germline, CDR1 is MNHEY and CDR2 is SMNVEV (reference sequence). The CDR3 DNA sequence: TGTGCCAGCAGTTTGAGAGCGGGAGGTCTGAATGAGCAGTTCTTC. This encodes CASSLRAGGLNEQFF.

This clone was detected only once. This chain links TRBV10-3 with TRBJ2-3, with a weak D call TRBD2 (6 bases). This CDR3 is built from 14 residues. Deletions cut 6 bases from V and 1 base from J, with 11 bases between. Germline CDR1 ENHRY, CDR2 SYGVKD. The CDR3 sequence is CAIRGLAGTDTQYF. The CDR3 DNA sequence: TGTGCCATCAGAGGGTTAGCGGGCACAGATACGCAGTATTTT.

The rearrangement uses TRBV7-6 and TRBJ1-1; maybe TRBD1 (5 bases). The germline gives CDR1 SGHVS, CDR2 FNYEAQ. The CDR3 spans 16 residues. Trimming took off 0 bases at V and 3 bases at J, with 14 bases between the two ends. For the CDR3, the DNA is TGTGCCAGCAGCTTAGCGGTCGGGGGAGCGGACACTGAAGCTTTCTTT. This sequence encodes CASSLAVGGADTEAFF.

The genes are TRBV28 and TRBJ2-7; 9 nucleotides agree with TRBD2. V gave up 6 bases and J gave up 1 base; unmatched junction bases: 13. This CDR3 has 17 amino acids. CDR1 and CDR2 (germline): MDHEN, SYDVKM. The DNA of the CDR3 is TGTGCCAGCAGAAGTCGGGTAGCGGGAGAAGGTTCCTACGAGCAGTACTTC. Translated, it gives CASRSRVAGEGSYEQYF.

The chain joins TRBV6-5 to TRBJ1-2, with D possibly matching TRBD1 (6 bases). Germline CDR1 and CDR2: MNHEY and SVGAGI. V dropped 6 bases and J dropped 7 bases, with 21 bases sitting between them. The CDR3 has 15 residues. CDR3 in DNA: TGTGCCAGCAGCCCCCTACCGCCAGGGGATGTTGGCTACACCTTC. It specifies CASSPLPPGDVGYTF.

The chain has TRBV6-1 and TRBJ1-1; D possibly corresponds to TRBD1 (5 bases). The CDR3 is made up of 13 amino acids. Germline CDR1 MNHNS, CDR2 SASEGT. Trimming pared 6 bases from V and 5 bases from J, leaving 13 bases between. The CDR3 region is CASRGVGRTEAFF. As DNA, the CDR3 is TGTGCCAGCAGAGGGGTCGGAAGGACTGAAGCTTTCTTT.

The V call is TRBV30, the J call TRBJ2-7, with TRBD2 matching over 12 bases. Germline V gene data show CDR1 as GTSNPN and CDR2 as SVGIG (reference sequence). This CDR3 is 16 amino acids long. V shed 3 bases, J shed 0 bases, and the junction held 6 bases outside the gene matches. DNA of the CDR3: TGTGCCTGGAGGTCGGGACTAGCGGGTCCCTCCTACGAGCAGTACTTC. Amino acid sequence: CAWRSGLAGPSYEQYF.

This rearrangement joins TRBV25-1 to TRBJ2-5; 9 nucleotides align to TRBD1. The CDR3 consists of 14 residues. Germline trimming cut 6 bases from V and 5 bases from J; bases unmatched to any gene: 7. Per the germline V gene, CDR1 is MGHDK and CDR2 is SYGVNS. The CDR3 is CASSVRDRAETQYF. The CDR3 DNA reads as TGTGCCAGCAGCGTCCGGGACAGGGCCGAGACCCAGTACTTC.

CDR3 DNA sequence: TGTGCCAGCAGTTTATCTACTAGATCGGGTGAGCAGTTCTTC. Its protein product is CASSLSTRSGEQFF. This sequence joins TRBV27 and TRBJ2-1, with D possibly matching TRBD2 (5 bases). CDR3 length: 14 residues. The V end lost 0 bases, the J end lost 9 bases, and 12 bases lay between the germline ends. The V gene's germline CDR1 is MNHEY and CDR2 SMNVEV (reference sequence).

The chain couples TRBV5-1 to TRBJ1-1; D might be TRBD1 (5 bases). Looked up from germline, CDR1 is SGHRS and CDR2 is YFSETQ. V was clipped by 5 bases and J by 3 bases, with 8 bases between them. The CDR3 sequence is 12 residues long. Written as DNA, the CDR3 is TGCGCCAGCAGTGAAGGGGACACTGAAGCTTTCTTT. Its translation is CASSEGDTEAFF. The complete variable domain, with remaining parts taken from reference TRBV5-1 and TRBJ1-1, reads KAGVTQTPRYLIKTRGQQVTLSCSPISGHRSVSWYQQTPGQGLQFLFEYFSETQRNKGNFPGRFSGRQFSNSRSEMNVSTLELGDSALYLCASSEGDTEAFFGQGTRLTVV.

J is TRBJ2-1 and V is TRBV7-9; TRBD2 agrees at 12 bases. The V gene end was trimmed by 3 bases and the J gene end by 6 bases; junction bases not matched to a gene: 3. Germline-derived CDR1 and CDR2 are SEHNR and FQNEAQ (reference sequence). This CDR3 is built from 15 residues. This CDR3 reads CASSFATSGSNEQFF. In DNA form, the CDR3 reads TGTGCCAGCAGCTTCGCGACTAGCGGGAGCAATGAGCAGTTCTTC.

This clone was detected only a few times. This chain links TRBV30 with TRBJ1-1; the D gene is possibly TRBD1 (5 bases). Trimming pared 0 bases from V and 7 bases from J, leaving 12 bases between. The length of the CDR3 is 13 residues. Germline CDR1 reads GTSNPN; CDR2 reads SVGIG (reference sequence). CDR3 in DNA: TGTGCCTGGAGTGTATTAACAGGCTTTGAAGCTTTCTTT. Translated: CAWSVLTGFEAFF.

The rearrangement links TRBV7-9 to TRBJ1-1, with D unresolved. From germline, CDR1 is SEHNR and CDR2 FQNEAQ (reference sequence). The V and J ends lost 5 bases and 2 bases respectively, with 9 bases between them. The CDR3 is 13 residues long. CDR3 sequence: CASSTTENTEAFF. In DNA, the CDR3 is TGTGCCAGCAGCACCACAGAAAACACTGAAGCTTTCTTT.

The gene calls are TRBV7-9 and TRBJ1-2; 7 nucleotides align to TRBD1. The ends lost 4 bases at V and 8 bases at J; junction bases unmatched: 16. Germline V gene sequence: CDR1 SEHNR, CDR2 FQNEAQ (reference sequence). The length of the CDR3 is 16 residues. The CDR3 DNA sequence: TGTGCCAGCAGCTCTCCAAACCCCGGGACAGTCAGGGGCTACACCTTC. As protein: CASSSPNPGTVRGYTF.

This clone is a singleton in its sample. V gene TRBV7-9 combines with J gene TRBJ2-3, with 9 positions matching TRBD2. CDR1 SEHNR and CDR2 FQNEAQ come from the germline V gene (reference sequence). CDR3 length: 17 amino acids. V was clipped by 2 bases and J by 5 bases; unmatched bases: 11. The CDR3 reads CASSLKVAGGPGDTQYF. In DNA, the CDR3 is TGTGCCAGCAGCTTAAAGGTGGCGGGAGGGCCGGGAGATACGCAGTATTTT.

The CDR3 coding sequence is TGTGCCAGCCAGGACGGAGGACCGCTCTACAATGAGCAGTTCTTC. This encodes CASQDGGPLYNEQFF. The chain recombines TRBV19 with TRBJ2-1; possible D gene TRBD2, 5 bases. CDR3 length: 15 residues. The germline V gene has CDR1 LNHDA and CDR2 SQIVND (reference sequence). V lost 9 bases and J 3 bases, leaving 18 bases between the germline ends.